The following is a T cell receptor (beta chain) sequence with its context. A second 7 to 11 cycle PCR used barcoded and J-beta primers. From the 5' RACE reads, TCRdb called clonotypes with MiXCR, one entry per CDR3 protein. The top ten clones hold 30% of a sample with approximately 670,000 distinct CDR3 sequences, 35% to 50% of them seen once. The length of the CDR3 is 12 residues. Germline CDR1 is MGHDK and CDR2 is SYGVNS. With V trimmed by 3 bases and J by 6 bases, 2 bases remained unmatched. The data belong to a study of blood T cells in healthy people across ages. The sequencing input was blood. The chain has TRBV25-1 and TRBJ2-7; TRBD1 agrees at 7 bases. This sequence was found in an elderly man in good health. CDR3 DNA sequence: TGTGCCAGCAGTGACAGGGGGAGCGAGCAGTACTTC. Encoded protein: CASSDRGSEQYF.